This T cell receptor (beta chain) was captured by sequencing in a study of T cell repertoires in cytomegalovirus infection. Study at large: The authors relied on CMV epitopes, both recently identified HLA-C-restricted and well-studied HLA-B-restricted.

TCRdb independently ran MiXCR on the reads; one entry per CDR3 protein. The sample lists approximately 1,000,000 distinct CDR3 sequences, about a third occurring once. Germline V gene lookup returns CDR1 KGHSH and CDR2 LQKENI. The CDR3 covers 15 residues. V dropped 5 bases and J dropped 3 bases, with 13 bases sitting between them. Of note for this clonotype: Its antigen is unknown.

The sample in question was cultured CD8+ T cells from PBMCs, obtained from culture after CMV antigen stimulation. This receptor was identified in a human donor in good health (CMV status not recorded). Some clones in this sample may be carry-over from other donors' samples. The V and J genes are TRBV18 and TRBJ2-2, with D perhaps TRBD2 (5 bases). For the CDR3, the DNA is TGTGCCAGCTCAAGCGTGACTACCTACACCGGGGAGCTGTTTTTT. Protein product: CASSSVTTYTGELFF.